Listed below are T cell receptor beta chains from one sample, sequenced in a study of shared clonotypes between healthy human individuals. Repertoires were generated with immunoSEQ multiplex PCR, while TCRdb's copy carries only in-frame clones and drops some. The profile covers hundreds of thousands of clones, with 95% to 98% appearing a single time and approximately 0.057% taken by the ten largest. The sample taken for sequencing was naive CD4+ T cells sorted from blood. These receptors were obtained from a woman in her 30s in good health. Both conserved end residues are part of each CDR3. The order of the fields is V gene, J gene, CDR3 protein.

TRBV11-2	TRBJ1-6	CASSLQAHSYNSPLHF
TRBV4-1	TRBJ2-2	CASSQEPRSTGELFF
TRBV28	TRBJ2-3	CASSSNSPGGRSDTQYF
TRBV11-2	TRBJ2-5	CASSLAHQETQYF
TRBV6-1	TRBJ2-5	CASSVRVLETQYF
TRBV18	TRBJ1-5	CASSPTDLQPQHF
TRBV19	TRBJ1-1	CASSWGTGRELNTEAFF
TRBV28	TRBJ2-7	CASSWGQGTYEQYF
TRBV5-5	TRBJ1-5	CASSRLEGANQPQHF
TRBV27	TRBJ2-1	CASSSQEAGGHNEQFF
TRBV7-9	TRBJ1-2	CASSILGQTANYGYTF
TRBV10-3	TRBJ1-2	CAISGGRTGQSNTF
TRBV19	TRBJ2-7	CASSARQGKNFDEQYF
TRBV28	TRBJ2-7	CASARPQGSDEQYF
TRBV6-6	TRBJ1-3	CASSYSGVTGNTIYF
TRBV6-1	TRBJ1-1	CASSEFMYRVDSNTEAFF
TRBV10-1	TRBJ2-1	CASSEGPPGVNEQFF
TRBV4-1	TRBJ2-7	CASSQPTSGAYEQYF
TRBV29-1	TRBJ2-7	CSVRDSYEQYF
TRBV28	TRBJ2-1	CASSWGGAGSKNEQFF
TRBV6-4	TRBJ2-5	CASSRTVQETQYF
TRBV30	TRBJ2-1	CAWNSGPSEYNEQFF
TRBV1	TRBJ2-7	CTSSLNINGYEQYF
TRBV5-1	TRBJ2-5	CASSPREGLETQYF
TRBV6-5	TRBJ2-1	CASSYLLAGGPPQQFF
TRBV7-9	TRBJ2-7	CASSLAPGGSEQYF
TRBV18	TRBJ2-7	CASSPGLAGAGTYEQYF
TRBV7-2	TRBJ1-1	CASSLRQGPPNTEAFF
TRBV5-1	TRBJ1-4	CASSSIAGTSNEKLFF
TRBV5-4	TRBJ2-7	CASSLRTGTSGSYEQYF
TRBV27	TRBJ2-5	CASSTIHRDQETQYF
TRBV27	TRBJ2-5	CASSFRVETQYF
TRBV4-1	TRBJ2-2	CASSQYYMGLRTGELFF
TRBV4-1	TRBJ1-4	CASSQPGTGVATNEKLFF
TRBV6-6	TRBJ2-4	CASSLAGAKNIQYF
TRBV10-3	TRBJ2-2	CAISARGAGELFF
TRBV19	TRBJ2-7	CASSKQGVSYEQYF
TRBV11-3	TRBJ2-7	CASSLEGQDMFYEQYF
TRBV6-6	TRBJ1-5	CASRELANSNQPQHF
TRBV7-9	TRBJ2-3	CASSLTTSGRPYSTDTQYF
TRBV20-1	TRBJ2-7	CSAVGNYEQYF
TRBV7-2	TRBJ2-7	CASSLSYEQYF
TRBV13	TRBJ2-7	CASSRASGTLYEQYF
TRBV9	TRBJ2-2	CASRLDQNTGELFF
TRBV5-1	TRBJ1-2	CASSQTGTFQYGYTF
TRBV27	TRBJ2-2	CASSLGQGRDTGELFF
TRBV5-1	TRBJ1-1	CASSSGRNTEAFF
TRBV2	TRBJ2-1	CASVNRGSYNEQFF
TRBV19	-	CASTSPRDPYEQYF
TRBV6-1	TRBJ2-2	CASRTSGRTGELFF
TRBV7-9	-	CASSSDRWYEQYF
TRBV6-5	TRBJ2-1	CASSYGSHNEQFF
TRBV29-1	TRBJ1-5	CSVRDGNQPQHF
TRBV10-1	TRBJ2-3	CASSGFLAGGPSSTDTQYF